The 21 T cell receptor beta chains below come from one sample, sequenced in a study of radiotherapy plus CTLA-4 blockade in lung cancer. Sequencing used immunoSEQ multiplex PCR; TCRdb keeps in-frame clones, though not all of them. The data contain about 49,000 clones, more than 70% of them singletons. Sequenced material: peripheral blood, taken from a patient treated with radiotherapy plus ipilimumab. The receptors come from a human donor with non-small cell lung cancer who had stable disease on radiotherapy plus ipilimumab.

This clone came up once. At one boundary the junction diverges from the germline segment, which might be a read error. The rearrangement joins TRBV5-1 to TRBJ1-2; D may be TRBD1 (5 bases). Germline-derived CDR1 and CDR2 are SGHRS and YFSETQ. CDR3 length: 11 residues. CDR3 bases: TGCGTCAGCTCCTCCAGGGATGGCTACACCTTC. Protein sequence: CVSSSRDGYTF.

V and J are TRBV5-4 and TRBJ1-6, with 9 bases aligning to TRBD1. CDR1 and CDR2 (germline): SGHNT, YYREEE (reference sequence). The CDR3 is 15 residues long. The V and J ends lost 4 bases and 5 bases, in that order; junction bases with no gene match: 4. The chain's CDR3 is CASSTNRGHNSPLHF. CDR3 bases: TGTGCCAGCAGCACCAACAGGGGGCATAATTCACCCCTCCACTTT.

The CDR3 loop reads CASSLSQGGRQYF. The CDR3 DNA reads as TGCGCCAGCAGCTTGTCCCAGGGGGGTCGGCAGTACTTC. This chain links TRBV5-1 with TRBJ2-7; D may be TRBD1 (7 bases). The ends were cut back, 1 base at V and 9 bases at J, with 14 bases in the middle. Germline CDR1 reads SGHRS; CDR2 reads YFSETQ. The CDR3 runs to 13 residues.

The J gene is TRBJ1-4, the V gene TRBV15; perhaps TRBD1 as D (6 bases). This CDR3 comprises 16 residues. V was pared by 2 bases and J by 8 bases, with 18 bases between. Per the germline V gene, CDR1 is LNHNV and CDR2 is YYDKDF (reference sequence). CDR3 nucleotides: TGTGCCACCAGCAGATCTACGACGGGGGCGGGAGAAAAACTGTTTTTT. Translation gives CATSRSTTGAGEKLFF.

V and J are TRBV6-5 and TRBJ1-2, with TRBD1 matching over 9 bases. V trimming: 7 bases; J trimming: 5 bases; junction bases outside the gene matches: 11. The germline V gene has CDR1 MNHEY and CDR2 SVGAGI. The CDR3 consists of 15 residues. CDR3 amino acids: CASTTDWTGDYGYTF. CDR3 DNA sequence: TGTGCCAGCACCACCGATTGGACAGGGGATTATGGCTACACCTTC.

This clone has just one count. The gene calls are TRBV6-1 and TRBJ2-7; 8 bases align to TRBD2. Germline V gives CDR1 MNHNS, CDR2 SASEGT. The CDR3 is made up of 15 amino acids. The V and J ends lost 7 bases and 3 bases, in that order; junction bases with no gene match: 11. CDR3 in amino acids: CASKLSLAASYEQYF. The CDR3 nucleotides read TGTGCCAGCAAACTCTCACTAGCGGCGAGCTACGAGCAGTACTTC.

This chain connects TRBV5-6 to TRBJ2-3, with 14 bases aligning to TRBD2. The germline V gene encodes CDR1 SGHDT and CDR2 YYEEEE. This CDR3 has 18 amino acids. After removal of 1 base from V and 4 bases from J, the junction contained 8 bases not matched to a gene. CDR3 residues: CASSLLATSGGAADTQYF. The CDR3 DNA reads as TGTGCCAGCAGCTTGCTCGCGACTAGCGGGGGGGCCGCAGATACGCAGTATTTT.

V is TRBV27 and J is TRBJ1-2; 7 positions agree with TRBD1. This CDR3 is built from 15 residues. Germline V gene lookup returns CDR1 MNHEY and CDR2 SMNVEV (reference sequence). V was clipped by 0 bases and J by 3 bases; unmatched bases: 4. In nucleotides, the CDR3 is TGTGCCAGCAGTTTATCGATACAGGGGTACTATGGCTACACCTTC. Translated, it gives CASSLSIQGYYGYTF.

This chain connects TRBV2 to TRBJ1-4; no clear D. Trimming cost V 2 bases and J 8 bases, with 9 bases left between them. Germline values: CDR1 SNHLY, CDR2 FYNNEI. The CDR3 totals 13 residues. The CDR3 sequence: CASSEREREKLFF. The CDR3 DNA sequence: TGTGCCAGCAGTGAAAGGGAGAGAGAAAAACTGTTTTTT.

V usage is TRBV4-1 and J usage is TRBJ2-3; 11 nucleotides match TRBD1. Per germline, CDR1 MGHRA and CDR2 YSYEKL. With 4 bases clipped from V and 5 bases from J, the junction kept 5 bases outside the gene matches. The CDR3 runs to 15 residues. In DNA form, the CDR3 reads TGCGCCAGCAGCCTCGGACAGGGGGCAGGAGATACGCAGTATTTT. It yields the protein CASSLGQGAGDTQYF.

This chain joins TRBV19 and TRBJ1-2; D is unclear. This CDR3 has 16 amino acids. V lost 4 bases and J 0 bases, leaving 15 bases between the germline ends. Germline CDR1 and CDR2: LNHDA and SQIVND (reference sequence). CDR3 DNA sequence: TGTGCCAGTAGTAAGGTCCAGGAGCGAGCTAACTATGGCTACACCTTC. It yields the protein CASSKVQERANYGYTF.

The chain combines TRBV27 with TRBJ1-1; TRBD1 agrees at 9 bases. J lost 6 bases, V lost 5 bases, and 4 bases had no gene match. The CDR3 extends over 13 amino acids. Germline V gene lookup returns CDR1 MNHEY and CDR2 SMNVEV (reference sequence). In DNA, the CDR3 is TGTGCCAGCAGTATACAGGGGGCCCCTGAAGCTTTCTTT. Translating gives CASSIQGAPEAFF.

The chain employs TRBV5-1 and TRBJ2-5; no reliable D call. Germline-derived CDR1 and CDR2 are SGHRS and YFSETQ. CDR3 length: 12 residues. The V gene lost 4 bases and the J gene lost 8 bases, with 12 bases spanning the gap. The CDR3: CASSPGRGTQYF. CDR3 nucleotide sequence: TGCGCCAGCAGCCCGGGCCGAGGCACCCAGTACTTC.

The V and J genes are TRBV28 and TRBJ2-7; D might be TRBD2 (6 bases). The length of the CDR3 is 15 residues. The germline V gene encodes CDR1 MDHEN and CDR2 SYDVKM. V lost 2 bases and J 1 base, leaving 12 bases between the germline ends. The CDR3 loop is CASSLGGLLSYEQYF. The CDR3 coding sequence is TGTGCCAGCAGTTTAGGGGGACTCCTTTCCTACGAGCAGTACTTC.

CDR3 coding DNA: TGTGCCAGCAGCGTATCGCTGATCTCTGAAGCTTTCTTT. Its translation: CASSVSLISEAFF. J is TRBJ1-1 and V is TRBV9; the D is unclear. V was pared by 1 base and J by 6 bases, with 10 bases between. The CDR3 loop spans 13 amino acids. Germline V gives CDR1 SGDLS, CDR2 YYNGEE.

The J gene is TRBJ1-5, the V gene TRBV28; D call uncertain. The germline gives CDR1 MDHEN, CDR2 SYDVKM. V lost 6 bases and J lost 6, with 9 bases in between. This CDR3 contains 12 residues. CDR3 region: CASRIEGQPQHF. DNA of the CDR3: TGTGCCAGCAGGATCGAAGGTCAGCCCCAGCATTTT.

CDR3 bases: TGTGCCAGTAGTGTACAGCTGAACACTGAAGCTTTCTTT. This translates into CASSVQLNTEAFF. The chain has TRBV19 and TRBJ1-1; D unresolved. The CDR3 is made up of 13 amino acids. CDR1 and CDR2 (germline): LNHDA, SQIVND (reference sequence). V dropped 5 bases and J dropped 0 bases, with 7 bases sitting between them.

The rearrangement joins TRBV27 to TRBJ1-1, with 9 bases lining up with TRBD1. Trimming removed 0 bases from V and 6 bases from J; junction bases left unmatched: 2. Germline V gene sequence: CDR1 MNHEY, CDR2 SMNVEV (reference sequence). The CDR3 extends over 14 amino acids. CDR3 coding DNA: TGTGCCAGCAGTTTATCCCGACAGGGGGCTGAAGCTTTCTTT. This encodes CASSLSRQGAEAFF.

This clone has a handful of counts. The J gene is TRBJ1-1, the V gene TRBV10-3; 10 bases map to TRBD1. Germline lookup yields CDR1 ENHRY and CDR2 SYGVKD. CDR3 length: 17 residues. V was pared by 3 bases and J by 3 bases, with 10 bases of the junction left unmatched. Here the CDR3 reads CAISDPRDRGTDTEAFF. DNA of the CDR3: TGTGCCATCAGTGACCCCCGGGACAGGGGAACGGACACTGAAGCTTTCTTT.

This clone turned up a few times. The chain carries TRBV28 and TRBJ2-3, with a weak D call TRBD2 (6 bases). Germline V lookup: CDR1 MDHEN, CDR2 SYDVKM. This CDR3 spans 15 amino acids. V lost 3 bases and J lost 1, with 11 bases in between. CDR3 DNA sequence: TGTGCCAGCAGTTTTGTAGCGGTACGCACAGATACGCAGTATTTT. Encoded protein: CASSFVAVRTDTQYF.

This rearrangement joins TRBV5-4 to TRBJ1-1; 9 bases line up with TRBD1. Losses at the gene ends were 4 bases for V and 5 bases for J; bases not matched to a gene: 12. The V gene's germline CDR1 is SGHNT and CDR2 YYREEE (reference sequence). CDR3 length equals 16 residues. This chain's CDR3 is CASSPGGTGQRTEAFF. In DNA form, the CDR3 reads TGTGCCAGCAGCCCGGGAGGGACAGGGCAGAGGACTGAAGCTTTCTTT.